The clone carrying this T cell receptor (beta chain) was seen repeatedly, ten times or more. Its target is not known. V lost 6 bases, J lost 5 bases, and 8 bases stayed unmatched. The CDR3 sequence is 15 residues long. The sample is drawn from a study of identical twins. Points from the study as a whole: A lower insertion count was a feature of abundant cord blood beta clonotypes, with no such feature in memory repertoires. Cross-sectional statistical analysis was relied on for the conclusions, without the same donors being followed. In zero-insertion analyses, partial confounding could arise from invariant MAIT and iNKT cells.

The cDNA had a unique molecular identifier and a template-switch universal primer site. TCRdb reanalysed the 5' RACE reads using MiXCR and keeps one entry per CDR3 protein. The sample has approximately 690,000 distinct CDR3 sequences; 6.1% are singletons. The source material was naive T cells sorted from blood. V gene TRBV12-3 or TRBV12-4 combines with J gene TRBJ2-5, with TRBD2 identical over 11 bases. This TCR came from a man between 18 and 29 years old in good health. CDR3 in amino acids: CASRDTSGSRETQYF. For the CDR3, the DNA is TGTGCCAGCAGAGATACTAGCGGGAGTAGGGAGACCCAGTACTTC.